The present entry profiles one T cell receptor beta chain with its context. Its antigen is not identified. TCRdb's table, derived via immunoSEQ multiplex PCR, lists solely in-frame clones and lacks some. This sample has roughly 99,000 clones, with 91% found just once. CDR3 size: 15 residues. V shed 8 bases and J shed 11 bases, with 27 bases lying between them. Germline V gene lookup returns CDR1 LNHDA and CDR2 SQIVND (reference sequence). The data originate from a study of T cell responses to AZD1222 COVID-19 vaccine. Overall study: The analysis combined second doses at about 4 or about 12 weeks. Notes on the study in general: The peak T cell response came first, and repertoires were sampled only after it.

The chain combines TRBV19 with TRBJ1-1, with D possibly TRBD1 on 6 matching bases. This specimen consisted of peripheral blood, obtained on day 0 of AZD1222 vaccination. This clonotype was sampled from an adult in good health. The CDR3 loop reads CASSPRGGRAGVAFF. The CDR3 nucleotides read TGTGCCAGTTCCCCGAGAGGGGGGCGAGCGGGGGTGGCTTTCTTT.